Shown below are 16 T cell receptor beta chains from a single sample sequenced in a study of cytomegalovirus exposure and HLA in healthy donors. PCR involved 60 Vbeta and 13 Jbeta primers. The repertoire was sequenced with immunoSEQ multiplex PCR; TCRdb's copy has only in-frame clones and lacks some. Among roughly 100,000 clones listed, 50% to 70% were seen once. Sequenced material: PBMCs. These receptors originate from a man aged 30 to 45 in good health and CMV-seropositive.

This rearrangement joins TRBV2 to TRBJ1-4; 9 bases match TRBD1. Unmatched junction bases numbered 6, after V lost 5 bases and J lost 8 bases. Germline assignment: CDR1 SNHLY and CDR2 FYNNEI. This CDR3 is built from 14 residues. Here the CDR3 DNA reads TGTGCCAGCAGTAGACAGGGGGAACGCGAAAAACTGTTTTTT. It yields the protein CASSRQGEREKLFF. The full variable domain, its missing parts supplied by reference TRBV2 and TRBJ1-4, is EPEVTQTPSHQVTQMGQEVILRCVPISNHLYFYWYRQILGQKVEFLVSFYNNEISEKSEIFDDQFSVERPDGSNFTLKIRSTKLEDSAMYFCASSRQGEREKLFFGSGTQLSVL.

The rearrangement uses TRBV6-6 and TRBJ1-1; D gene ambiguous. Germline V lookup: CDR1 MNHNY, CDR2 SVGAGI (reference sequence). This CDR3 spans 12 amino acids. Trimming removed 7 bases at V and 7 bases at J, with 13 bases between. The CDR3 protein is CASNVWPGEAFF. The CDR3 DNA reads TGTGCCAGCAATGTTTGGCCGGGTGAAGCTTTCTTT.

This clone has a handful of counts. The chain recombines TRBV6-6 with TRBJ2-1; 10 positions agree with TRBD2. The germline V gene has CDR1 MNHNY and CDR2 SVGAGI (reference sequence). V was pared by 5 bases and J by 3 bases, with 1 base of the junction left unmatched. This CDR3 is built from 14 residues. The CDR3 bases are TGTGCCAGCAGTGAGCGGGGGGGCTACAATGAGCAGTTCTTC. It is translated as CASSERGGYNEQFF.

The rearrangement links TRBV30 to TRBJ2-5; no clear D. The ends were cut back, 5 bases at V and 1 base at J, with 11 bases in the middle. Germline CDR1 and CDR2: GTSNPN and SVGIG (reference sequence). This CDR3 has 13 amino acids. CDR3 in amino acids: CAWEITFQETQYF. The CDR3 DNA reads TGTGCCTGGGAAATTACATTCCAAGAGACCCAGTACTTC.

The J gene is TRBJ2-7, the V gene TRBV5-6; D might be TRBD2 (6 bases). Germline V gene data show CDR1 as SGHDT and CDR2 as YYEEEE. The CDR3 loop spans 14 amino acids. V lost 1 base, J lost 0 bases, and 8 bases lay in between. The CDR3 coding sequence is TGTGCCAGCAGCTTGTGGGGGGTCTCCTACGAGCAGTACTTC. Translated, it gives CASSLWGVSYEQYF.

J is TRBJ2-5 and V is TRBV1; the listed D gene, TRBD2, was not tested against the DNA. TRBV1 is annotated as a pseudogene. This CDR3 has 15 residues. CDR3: CTSSRGRGGLETQYF. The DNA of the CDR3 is TGCACCAGCAGCCGGGGGCGGGGGGGCTTGGAGACCCAGTACTTC.

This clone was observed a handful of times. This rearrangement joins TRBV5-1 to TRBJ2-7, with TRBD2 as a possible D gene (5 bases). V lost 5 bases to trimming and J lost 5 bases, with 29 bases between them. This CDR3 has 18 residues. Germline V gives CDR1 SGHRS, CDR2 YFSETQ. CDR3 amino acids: CASSQKTKAPRVGDEQYF. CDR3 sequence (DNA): TGCGCCAGCAGTCAAAAAACCAAGGCGCCGCGGGTGGGAGACGAGCAGTACTTC.

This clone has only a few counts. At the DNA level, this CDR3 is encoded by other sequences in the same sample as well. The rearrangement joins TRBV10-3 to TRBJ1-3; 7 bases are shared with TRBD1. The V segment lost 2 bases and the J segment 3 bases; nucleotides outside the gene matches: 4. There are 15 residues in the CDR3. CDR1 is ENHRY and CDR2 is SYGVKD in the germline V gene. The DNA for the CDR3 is TGTGCCATCAGTGAGCCCCGACAGGGTGGAAACACCATATATTTT. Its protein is CAISEPRQGGNTIYF.

The CDR3 loop is CASGETGGTEAFF. The CDR3 DNA reads TGTGCCAGCGGCGAGACAGGGGGCACTGAAGCTTTCTTT. V gene TRBV6-5 combines with J gene TRBJ1-1, with 9 bases lining up with TRBD1. Germline CDR1 reads MNHEY; CDR2 reads SVGAGI. Trimming took 8 bases from V and 4 from J; bases not matched to a gene: 5. This CDR3 contains 13 residues.

CDR3 protein: CASSSGTQTYEQYF. The DNA of the CDR3 is TGTGCCAGCAGCTCCGGGACACAAACCTACGAGCAGTACTTC. This sequence joins TRBV7-2 and TRBJ2-7; D is possibly TRBD1 (6 bases). The CDR3 spans 14 residues. V was clipped by 4 bases and J by 2 bases, with 12 bases between them. Germline V gene data show CDR1 as SGHTA and CDR2 as FQGNSA. The complete variable domain, with remaining parts taken from reference TRBV7-2 and TRBJ2-7, reads GAGVSQSPSNKVTEKGKDVELRCDPISGHTALYWYRQSLGQGLEFLIYFQGNSAPDKSGLPSDRFSAERTGGSVSTLTIQRTQQEDSAVYLCASSSGTQTYEQYFGPGTRLTVT.

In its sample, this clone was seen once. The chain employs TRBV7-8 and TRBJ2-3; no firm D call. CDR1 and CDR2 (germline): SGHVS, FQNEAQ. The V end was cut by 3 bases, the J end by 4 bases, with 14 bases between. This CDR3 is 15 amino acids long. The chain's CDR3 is CASSLVGERADTQYF. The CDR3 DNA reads TGTGCCAGCAGCTTGGTGGGTGAGCGCGCAGATACGCAGTATTTT.

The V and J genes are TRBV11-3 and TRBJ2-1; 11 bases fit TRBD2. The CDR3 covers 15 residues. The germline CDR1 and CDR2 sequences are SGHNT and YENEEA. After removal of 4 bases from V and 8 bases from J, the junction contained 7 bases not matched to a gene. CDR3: CASSSLAGGRHEQFF. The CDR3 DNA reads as TGTGCCAGCAGCTCCTTAGCGGGGGGGCGTCATGAGCAGTTCTTC.

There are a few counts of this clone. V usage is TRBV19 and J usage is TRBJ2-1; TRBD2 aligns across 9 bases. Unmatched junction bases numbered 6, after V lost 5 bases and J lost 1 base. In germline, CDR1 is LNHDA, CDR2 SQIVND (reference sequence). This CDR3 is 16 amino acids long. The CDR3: CASSPDSGGSYNEQFF. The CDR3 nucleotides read TGTGCCAGTAGTCCCGATAGCGGGGGTTCCTACAATGAGCAGTTCTTC.

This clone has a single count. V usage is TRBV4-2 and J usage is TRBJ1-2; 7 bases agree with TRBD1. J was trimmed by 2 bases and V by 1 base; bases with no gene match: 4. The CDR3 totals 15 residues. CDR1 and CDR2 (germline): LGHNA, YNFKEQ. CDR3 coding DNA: TGTGCCAGCAGCCAAGCTCGGGGACAGAACTATGGCTACACCTTC. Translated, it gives CASSQARGQNYGYTF.

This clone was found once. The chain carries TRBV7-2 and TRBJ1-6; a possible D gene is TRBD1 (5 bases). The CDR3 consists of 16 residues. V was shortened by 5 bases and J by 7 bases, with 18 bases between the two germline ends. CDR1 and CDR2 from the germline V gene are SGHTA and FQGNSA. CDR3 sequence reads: CASSPPGGKGNSPLHF. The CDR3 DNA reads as TGTGCCAGCAGCCCACCGGGGGGGAAGGGGAATTCACCCCTCCACTTT.

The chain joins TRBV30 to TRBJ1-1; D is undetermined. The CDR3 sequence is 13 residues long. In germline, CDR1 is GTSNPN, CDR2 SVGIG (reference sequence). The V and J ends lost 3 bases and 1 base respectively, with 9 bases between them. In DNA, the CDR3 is TGTGCCTGGAGGTATAGAGGGAACACTGAAGCTTTCTTT. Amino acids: CAWRYRGNTEAFF.